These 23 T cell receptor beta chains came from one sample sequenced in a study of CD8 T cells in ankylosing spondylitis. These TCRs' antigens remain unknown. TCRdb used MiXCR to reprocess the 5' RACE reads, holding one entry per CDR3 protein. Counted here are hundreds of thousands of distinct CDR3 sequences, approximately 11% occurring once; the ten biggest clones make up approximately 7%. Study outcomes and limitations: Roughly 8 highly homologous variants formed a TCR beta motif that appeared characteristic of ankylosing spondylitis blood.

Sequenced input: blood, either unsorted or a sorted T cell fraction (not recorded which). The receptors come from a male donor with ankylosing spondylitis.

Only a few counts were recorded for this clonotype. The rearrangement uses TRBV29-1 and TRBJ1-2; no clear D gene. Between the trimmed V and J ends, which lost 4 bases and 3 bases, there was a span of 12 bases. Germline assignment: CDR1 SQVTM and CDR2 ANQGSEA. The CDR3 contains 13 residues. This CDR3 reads CSVAVGFDYGYTF. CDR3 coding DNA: TGCAGCGTTGCCGTGGGGTTTGACTATGGCTACACCTTC.

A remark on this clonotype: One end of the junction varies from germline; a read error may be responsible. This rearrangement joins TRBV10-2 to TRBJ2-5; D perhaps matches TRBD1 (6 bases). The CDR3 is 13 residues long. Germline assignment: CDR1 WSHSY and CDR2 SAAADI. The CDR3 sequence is CAGRQVPVETQYF. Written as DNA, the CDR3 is TGCGCCGGCAGACAGGTTCCCGTGGAGACCCAGTACTTC.

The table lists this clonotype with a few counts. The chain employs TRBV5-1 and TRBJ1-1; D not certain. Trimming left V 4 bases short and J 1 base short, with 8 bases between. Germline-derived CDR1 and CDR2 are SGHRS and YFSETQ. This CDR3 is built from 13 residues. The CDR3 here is CASSASANTEAFF. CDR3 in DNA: TGCGCCAGCAGCGCCAGTGCGAACACTGAAGCTTTCTTT.

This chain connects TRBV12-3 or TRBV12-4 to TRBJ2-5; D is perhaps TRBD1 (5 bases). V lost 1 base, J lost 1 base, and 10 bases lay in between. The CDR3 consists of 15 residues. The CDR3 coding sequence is TGTGCCAGCAGTTTAGGTCCCAGGGTCCAAGAGACCCAGTACTTC. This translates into CASSLGPRVQETQYF.

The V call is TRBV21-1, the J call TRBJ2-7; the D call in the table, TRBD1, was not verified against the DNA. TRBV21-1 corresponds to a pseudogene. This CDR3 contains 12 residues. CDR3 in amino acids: CAIPTETYEQYF. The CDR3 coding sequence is TGTGCCATCCCGACAGAAACCTACGAGCAGTACTTC.

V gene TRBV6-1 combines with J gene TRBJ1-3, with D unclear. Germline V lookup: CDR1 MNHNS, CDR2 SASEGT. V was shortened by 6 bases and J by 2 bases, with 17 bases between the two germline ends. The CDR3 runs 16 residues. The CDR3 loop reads CASSRTSRVAGNTIYF. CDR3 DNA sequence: TGTGCCAGCAGCCGAACATCGCGGGTAGCTGGAAACACCATATATTTT.

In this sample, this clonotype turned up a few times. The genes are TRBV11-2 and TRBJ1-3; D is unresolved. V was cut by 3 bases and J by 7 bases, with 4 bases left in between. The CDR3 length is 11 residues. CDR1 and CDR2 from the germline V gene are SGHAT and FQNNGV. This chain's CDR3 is CASSFHNTIYF. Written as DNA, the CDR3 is TGTGCCAGCAGCTTTCACAACACCATATATTTT.

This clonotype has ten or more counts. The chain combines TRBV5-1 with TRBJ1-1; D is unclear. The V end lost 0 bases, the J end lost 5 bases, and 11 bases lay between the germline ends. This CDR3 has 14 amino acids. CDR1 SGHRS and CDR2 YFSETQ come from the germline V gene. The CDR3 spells CASSLETPRTEAFF. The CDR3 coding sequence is TGCGCCAGCAGCTTGGAAACCCCGAGGACTGAAGCTTTCTTT.

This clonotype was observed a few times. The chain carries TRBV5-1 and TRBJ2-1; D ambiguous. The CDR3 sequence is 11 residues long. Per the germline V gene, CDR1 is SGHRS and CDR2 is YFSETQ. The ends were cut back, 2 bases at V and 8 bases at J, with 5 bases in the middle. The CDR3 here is CASSFAHEQFF. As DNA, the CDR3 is TGCGCCAGCAGCTTCGCGCATGAGCAGTTCTTC.

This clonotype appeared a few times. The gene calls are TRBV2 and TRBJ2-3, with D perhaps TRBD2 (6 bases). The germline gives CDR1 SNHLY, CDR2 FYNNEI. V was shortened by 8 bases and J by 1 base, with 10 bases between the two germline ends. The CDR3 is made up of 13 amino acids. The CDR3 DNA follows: TGTGCCAGCCGGGACTCCCGCACAGATACGCAGTATTTT. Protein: CASRDSRTDTQYF.

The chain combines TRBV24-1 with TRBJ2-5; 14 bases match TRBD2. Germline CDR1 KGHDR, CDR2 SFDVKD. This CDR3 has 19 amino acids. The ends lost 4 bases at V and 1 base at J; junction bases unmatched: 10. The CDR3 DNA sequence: TGTGCCACCAGTGAACCCTCGGGACTAGCGGGAGTAATCCAAGAGACCCAGTACTTC. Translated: CATSEPSGLAGVIQETQYF.

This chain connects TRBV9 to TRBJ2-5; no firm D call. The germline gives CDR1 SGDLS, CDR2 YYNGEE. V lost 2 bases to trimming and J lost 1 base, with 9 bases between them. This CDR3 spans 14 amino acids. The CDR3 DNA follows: TGTGCCAGCAGCGTTGACACCTTCCAAGAGACCCAGTACTTC. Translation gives CASSVDTFQETQYF. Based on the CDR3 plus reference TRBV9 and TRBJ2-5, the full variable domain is DSGVTQTPKHLITATGQRVTLRCSPRSGDLSVYWYQQSLDQGLQFLIQYYNGEERAKGNILERFSAQQFPDLHSELNLSSLELGDSALYFCASSVDTFQETQYFGPGTRLLVL.

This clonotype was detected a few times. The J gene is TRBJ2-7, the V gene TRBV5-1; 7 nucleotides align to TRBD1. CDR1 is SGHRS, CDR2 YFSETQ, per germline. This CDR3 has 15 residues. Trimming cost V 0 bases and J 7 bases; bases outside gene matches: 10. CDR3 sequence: CASSLALGQDQEQYF. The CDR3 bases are TGCGCCAGCAGCTTGGCTCTAGGACAGGATCAGGAGCAGTACTTC.

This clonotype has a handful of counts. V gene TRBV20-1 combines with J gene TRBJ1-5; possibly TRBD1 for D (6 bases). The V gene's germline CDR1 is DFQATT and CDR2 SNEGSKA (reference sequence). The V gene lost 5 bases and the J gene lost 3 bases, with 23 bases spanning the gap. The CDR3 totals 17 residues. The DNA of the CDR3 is TGCAGTGCTTCGCCTAACAGGGTGGGGGTTCCCAATCAGCCCCAGCATTTT. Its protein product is CSASPNRVGVPNQPQHF.

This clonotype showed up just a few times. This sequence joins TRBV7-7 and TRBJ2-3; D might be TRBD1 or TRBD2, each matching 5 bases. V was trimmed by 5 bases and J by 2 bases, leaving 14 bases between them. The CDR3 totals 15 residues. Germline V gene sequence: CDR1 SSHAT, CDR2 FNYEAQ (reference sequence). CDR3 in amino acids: CASSPGATHTDTQYF. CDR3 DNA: TGTGCCAGCAGCCCCGGGGCGACGCACACAGATACGCAGTATTTT.

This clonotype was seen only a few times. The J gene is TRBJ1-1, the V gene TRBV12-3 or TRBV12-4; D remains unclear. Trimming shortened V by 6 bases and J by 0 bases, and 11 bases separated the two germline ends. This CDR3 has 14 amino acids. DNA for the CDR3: TGTGCCAGCAGCCTTCAGTTGGTGAACACTGAAGCTTTCTTT. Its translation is CASSLQLVNTEAFF.

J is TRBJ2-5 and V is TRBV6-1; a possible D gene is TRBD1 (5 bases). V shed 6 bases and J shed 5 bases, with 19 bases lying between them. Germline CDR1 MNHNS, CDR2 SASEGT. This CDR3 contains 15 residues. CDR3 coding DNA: TGTGCCAGCAGAACACCTGCAGGGCCCAGGGAGACCCAGTACTTC. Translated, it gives CASRTPAGPRETQYF.

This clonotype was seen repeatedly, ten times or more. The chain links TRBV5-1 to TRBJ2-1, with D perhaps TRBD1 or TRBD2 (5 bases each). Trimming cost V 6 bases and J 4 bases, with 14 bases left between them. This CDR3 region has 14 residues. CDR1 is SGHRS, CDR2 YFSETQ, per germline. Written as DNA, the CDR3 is TGCGCCAGCACCCCGGGACGTAATTACAATGAGCAGTTCTTC. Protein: CASTPGRNYNEQFF.

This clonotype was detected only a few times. This CDR3 reads CASSLRWGHSSYNEQFF. The CDR3 DNA is TGTGCCAGCAGCTTACGCTGGGGCCACAGCTCCTACAATGAGCAGTTCTTC. The rearrangement uses TRBV7-2 and TRBJ2-1, with D possibly TRBD1 on 5 matching bases. Per germline, CDR1 SGHTA and CDR2 FQGNSA. The CDR3 has 17 amino acids. V gave up 2 bases and J gave up 0 bases, with 14 bases separating them.

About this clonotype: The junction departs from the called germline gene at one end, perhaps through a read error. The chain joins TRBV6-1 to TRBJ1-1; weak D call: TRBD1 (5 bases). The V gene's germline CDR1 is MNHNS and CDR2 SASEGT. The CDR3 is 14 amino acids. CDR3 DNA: TGTGCCAGCAGTAGCCGACAAACTCGACGTGGGGCGGACTTT. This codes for CASSSRQTRRGADF.

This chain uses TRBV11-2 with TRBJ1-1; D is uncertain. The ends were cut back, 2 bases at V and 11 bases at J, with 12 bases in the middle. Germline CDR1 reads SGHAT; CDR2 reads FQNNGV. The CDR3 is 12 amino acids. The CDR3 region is CASSLQRESAFF. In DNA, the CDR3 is TGTGCCAGCAGCTTACAGAGGGAAAGTGCTTTCTTT.

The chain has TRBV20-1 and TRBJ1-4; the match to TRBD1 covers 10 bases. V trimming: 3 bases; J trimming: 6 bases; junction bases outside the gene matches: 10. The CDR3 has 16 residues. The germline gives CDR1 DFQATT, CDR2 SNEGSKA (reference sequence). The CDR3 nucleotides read TGCAGTGCTAGGCCATTCGACAGGGGGCCGGATGAAAAACTGTTTTTT. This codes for CSARPFDRGPDEKLFF.

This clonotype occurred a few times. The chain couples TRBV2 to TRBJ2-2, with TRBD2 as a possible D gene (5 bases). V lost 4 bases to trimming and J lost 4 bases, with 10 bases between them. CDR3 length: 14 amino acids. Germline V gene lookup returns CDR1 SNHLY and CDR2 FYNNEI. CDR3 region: CASSARLATGELFF. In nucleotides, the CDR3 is TGTGCCAGCAGTGCACGTCTAGCCACCGGGGAGCTGTTTTTT. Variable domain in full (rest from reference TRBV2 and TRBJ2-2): EPEVTQTPSHQVTQMGQEVILRCVPISNHLYFYWYRQILGQKVEFLVSFYNNEISEKSEIFDDQFSVERPDGSNFTLKIRSTKLEDSAMYFCASSARLATGELFFGEGSRLTVL.